A single sample is the source of the 23 T cell receptor beta chains below, sequenced in a study of blood T cell repertoires in COVID-19. Clones were read by immunoSEQ multiplex PCR, and TCRdb kept only the in-frame ones, dropping some. The repertoire has some 76,000 clones, 90% of them found once; the top ten carry about 5.1%. Sequenced material: peripheral blood. All receptors derive from a woman between 18 and 30 years old with acute or convalescent COVID-19.

This rearrangement joins TRBV19 to TRBJ1-5, with D possibly matching TRBD1 (5 bases). Trimming took off 2 bases at V and 5 bases at J, with 10 bases between the two ends. Germline CDR1 reads LNHDA; CDR2 reads SQIVND (reference sequence). The CDR3 has 14 amino acids. CDR3 nucleotides: TGTGCCAGTAGTATACGGGGGGGGGATCAGCCCCAGCATTTT. It encodes CASSIRGGDQPQHF.

This clone occurred once. The chain uses TRBV5-5 and TRBJ2-1; TRBD2 matches 16 bases. Trimming took 3 bases from V and 6 from J; bases not matched to a gene: 12. CDR3 size: 19 residues. Germline CDR1 and CDR2: SGHKS and YYEKEE (reference sequence). CDR3: CASSSRGLAGGTSVNEQFF. The CDR3 DNA sequence: TGTGCCAGCAGCTCGAGGGGACTAGCGGGAGGGACTAGTGTCAATGAGCAGTTCTTC. Full variable domain (outside the CDR3, taken from reference TRBV5-5 and TRBJ2-1): DAGVTQSPTHLIKTRGQQVTLRCSPISGHKSVSWYQQVLGQGPQFIFQYYEKEERGRGNFPDRFSARQFPNYSSELNVNALLLGDSALYLCASSSRGLAGGTSVNEQFFGPGTRLTVL.

The V call is TRBV4-1, the J call TRBJ2-2; 7 nucleotides match TRBD1. The V gene end was trimmed by 6 bases and the J gene end by 5 bases; junction bases not matched to a gene: 12. Germline values: CDR1 MGHRA, CDR2 YSYEKL. This CDR3 spans 16 amino acids. The DNA for the CDR3 is TGCGCCAGCAGAGACAACCGGGACAGTTTAACCGGGGAGCTGTTTTTT. Amino acid sequence: CASRDNRDSLTGELFF.

The CDR3 DNA reads TGTGCCAGCAGCGCCCGGACAGGGCACAACACCATATATTTT. This codes for CASSARTGHNTIYF. J is TRBJ1-3 and V is TRBV7-9; 8 nucleotides align to TRBD1. The CDR3 runs 14 residues. With 5 bases clipped from V and 7 bases from J, the junction kept 7 bases outside the gene matches. The germline gives CDR1 SEHNR, CDR2 FQNEAQ (reference sequence).

The chain joins TRBV10-3 to TRBJ2-1, with D perhaps matching TRBD1 (6 bases). The CDR3 length is 12 residues. Germline assignment: CDR1 ENHRY and CDR2 SYGVKD. V was pared by 6 bases and J by 6 bases, with 9 bases between. CDR3 residues: CAISKGGNEQFF. The CDR3, as DNA: TGTGCCATCAGCAAAGGGGGCAATGAGCAGTTCTTC.

The V gene is TRBV27, the J gene TRBJ2-7, with 9 bases matching TRBD1. After removal of 5 bases from V and 7 bases from J, the junction contained 9 bases not matched to a gene. Germline V lookup: CDR1 MNHEY, CDR2 SMNVEV (reference sequence). The CDR3 is 14 residues long. CDR3 region: CASSPADRGMEQYF. The CDR3 bases are TGTGCCAGCAGTCCAGCGGACAGGGGAATGGAGCAGTACTTC.

The CDR3 here is CATSSGSGSIYNEQFF. CDR3 in DNA: TGTGCCACCAGCAGTGGGAGCGGGAGTATTTACAATGAGCAGTTCTTC. The chain is built from TRBV15 and TRBJ2-1; 8 positions match TRBD2. V dropped 3 bases and J dropped 4; count of bases not matched to a gene: 8. This CDR3 spans 16 amino acids. CDR1 is LNHNV and CDR2 is YYDKDF in the germline V gene (reference sequence).

The rearrangement uses TRBV27 and TRBJ2-1; TRBD1 agrees at 7 bases. The CDR3 sequence is 14 residues long. In germline, CDR1 is MNHEY, CDR2 SMNVEV (reference sequence). The J segment lost 7 bases and the V segment lost 0 bases, leaving 3 bases of the junction unmatched. The CDR3 is CASSLSPGGNEQFF. For the CDR3, the DNA is TGTGCCAGCAGTTTATCGCCAGGGGGTAATGAGCAGTTCTTC.

J is TRBJ2-5 and V is TRBV13; 12 nucleotides align to TRBD2. Germline CDR1 is PRHDT and CDR2 is FYEKMQ (reference sequence). J was trimmed by 3 bases and V by 6 bases; bases with no gene match: 11. The CDR3 sequence is 17 residues long. CDR3 sequence reads: CASSPGLAGPLEETQYF. The CDR3 nucleotides read TGTGCCAGCAGTCCCGGACTAGCGGGACCCTTGGAAGAGACCCAGTACTTC.

This clone occurred once. V gene TRBV30 combines with J gene TRBJ2-5; D is unclear. Germline V gene lookup returns CDR1 GTSNPN and CDR2 SVGIG (reference sequence). This CDR3 has 12 residues. V gave up 5 bases and J gave up 1 base, with 8 bases separating them. CDR3 sequence reads: CAWSQFQETQYF. CDR3 bases: TGTGCCTGGTCACAGTTCCAAGAGACCCAGTACTTC.

The chain is built from TRBV5-4 and TRBJ2-3; no reliable D call. From germline, CDR1 is SGHNT and CDR2 YYREEE (reference sequence). Trimming took off 0 bases at V and 1 base at J, with 3 bases between the two ends. The length of the CDR3 is 13 residues. The CDR3 is CASSLAGTDTQYF. In nucleotides, the CDR3 is TGTGCCAGCAGCTTGGCTGGCACAGATACGCAGTATTTT. Combining the CDR3 with reference TRBV5-4 and TRBJ2-3 gives the whole variable domain ETGVTQSPTHLIKTRGQQVTLRCSSQSGHNTVSWYQQALGQGPQFIFQYYREEENGRGNFPPRFSGLQFPNYSSELNVNALELDDSALYLCASSLAGTDTQYFGPGTRLTVL.

This CDR3 reads CAWSVLAGNEQFF. The DNA for the CDR3 is TGTGCCTGGAGTGTACTAGCTGGCAATGAGCAGTTCTTC. V usage is TRBV30 and J usage is TRBJ2-1; maybe TRBD2 (6 bases). V was pared by 0 bases and J by 6 bases, with 9 bases between. This CDR3 has 13 amino acids. Looked up from germline, CDR1 is GTSNPN and CDR2 is SVGIG (reference sequence). Looking up the rest from reference TRBV30 and TRBJ2-1 gives the full variable domain: SQTIHQWPATLVQPVGSPLSLECTVEGTSNPNLYWYRQAAGRGLQLLFYSVGIGQISSEVPQNLSASRPQDRQFILSSKKLLLSDSGFYLCAWSVLAGNEQFFGPGTRLTVL.

The chain combines TRBV5-4 with TRBJ2-1; 10 positions match TRBD2. Germline V gene lookup returns CDR1 SGHNT and CDR2 YYREEE (reference sequence). V lost 4 bases and J lost 7; bases outside the gene matches: 11. The CDR3 has 16 amino acids. The chain's CDR3 is CASSPRSGGAGNEQFF. The CDR3 region has the DNA TGTGCCAGCAGCCCAAGGAGCGGGGGGGCGGGTAATGAGCAGTTCTTC.

The chain recombines TRBV19 with TRBJ2-5, with 7 bases fitting TRBD1. The CDR3 is made up of 15 amino acids. Looked up from germline, CDR1 is LNHDA and CDR2 is SQIVND (reference sequence). Trimming took 5 bases from V and 1 from J; bases not matched to a gene: 7. CDR3: CASSLFRGSQETQYF. For the CDR3, the DNA is TGTGCCAGTAGTCTTTTCAGGGGGTCCCAAGAGACCCAGTACTTC.

The chain links TRBV19 to TRBJ2-1; TRBD1 matches at 9 bases. Per germline, CDR1 LNHDA and CDR2 SQIVND (reference sequence). V was clipped by 6 bases and J by 8 bases; unmatched bases: 8. This CDR3 contains 14 residues. The DNA of the CDR3 is TGTGCCAGTAGGCCGGGACAGGGATTTTATGAGCAGTTCTTC. This sequence encodes CASRPGQGFYEQFF.

This clone was recorded only once. The chain uses TRBV3-1 (or the pseudogene TRBV3-2) and TRBJ1-2; D is possibly TRBD1 (5 bases). The CDR3 length is 15 residues. Germline V gene sequence: CDR1 LGHDT, CDR2 YNNKEL (reference sequence). Trimming pared 0 bases from V and 5 bases from J, leaving 13 bases between. For the CDR3, the DNA is TGTGCCAGCAGCCAAGAAAGGGGCGCAGGGTATGGCTACACCTTC. Its protein is CASSQERGAGYGYTF.

The chain links TRBV4-1 to TRBJ1-1; D gene ambiguous. This CDR3 contains 13 residues. Germline CDR1 reads MGHRA; CDR2 reads YSYEKL. Trimming pared 1 base from V and 6 bases from J, leaving 9 bases between. CDR3 amino acids: CASSQVKTAEAFF. For the CDR3, the DNA is TGCGCCAGCAGCCAAGTGAAAACAGCTGAAGCTTTCTTT.

This chain uses TRBV30 with TRBJ2-7; 7 bases match TRBD1. Trimming took 1 base from V and 13 from J; bases not matched to a gene: 13. This CDR3 region has 13 residues. Per the germline V gene, CDR1 is GTSNPN and CDR2 is SVGIG (reference sequence). CDR3 protein: CAWSGAGTADIYF. CDR3 nucleotide sequence: TGTGCCTGGAGTGGGGCCGGGACAGCGGACATCTACTTC. The full variable domain, its missing parts supplied by reference TRBV30 and TRBJ2-7, is SQTIHQWPATLVQPVGSPLSLECTVEGTSNPNLYWYRQAAGRGLQLLFYSVGIGQISSEVPQNLSASRPQDRQFILSSKKLLLSDSGFYLCAWSGAGTADIYFGPGTRLTVT.

This chain connects TRBV11-3 to TRBJ2-1; tentatively, D is TRBD1 (5 bases). The CDR3 is 13 residues long. Germline values: CDR1 SGHNT, CDR2 YENEEA. Trimming removed 5 bases from V and 5 bases from J, with 10 bases in between. The CDR3 loop reads CASSIDRNNEQFF. The DNA for the CDR3 is TGTGCCAGCAGCATTGACAGAAACAATGAGCAGTTCTTC. Filled out from reference TRBV11-3 and TRBJ2-1, the complete variable domain reads EAGVVQSPRYKIIEKKQPVAFWCNPISGHNTLYWYLQNLGQGPELLIRYENEEAVDDSQLPKDRFSAERLKGVDSTLKIQPAELGDSAVYLCASSIDRNNEQFFGPGTRLTVL.

The genes are TRBV10-1 and TRBJ1-1; D is possibly TRBD1 (5 bases). Looked up from germline, CDR1 is WNHNN and CDR2 is SYGVQD (reference sequence). V was cut by 3 bases and J by 8 bases, with 13 bases left in between. The CDR3 length is 13 residues. In DNA, the CDR3 is TGCGCCAGCAGTGAATCAGGGAACAAGGAAGCTTTCTTT. It yields the protein CASSESGNKEAFF.

V and J are TRBV7-2 and TRBJ1-2; D call uncertain. The CDR3 has 15 residues. Trimming cost V 7 bases and J 4 bases, with 19 bases left between them. Germline CDR1 is SGHTA and CDR2 is FQGNSA. CDR3 sequence reads: CASTVHSRGSYGYTF. CDR3 bases: TGTGCCAGCACCGTTCATTCCCGGGGATCCTATGGCTACACCTTC.

This clone appeared once. J is TRBJ2-1 and V is TRBV14, with TRBD1 matching over 10 bases. Germline trimming cut 4 bases from V and 9 bases from J; bases unmatched to any gene: 15. The CDR3 contains 17 residues. CDR1 SGHDN and CDR2 FVKESK come from the germline V gene. The chain's CDR3 is CASSRMVWDRGIGEQFF. CDR3 DNA sequence: TGTGCCAGCAGCCGAATGGTTTGGGACAGGGGTATCGGTGAGCAGTTCTTC.

This rearrangement joins TRBV5-4 to TRBJ1-2; TRBD1 is a possible D gene (6 bases). Germline V gene lookup returns CDR1 SGHNT and CDR2 YYREEE (reference sequence). The CDR3 spans 15 residues. Trimming pared 0 bases from V and 4 bases from J, leaving 13 bases between. CDR3 in amino acids: CASSLGRGATYGYTF. The CDR3 DNA is TGTGCCAGCAGCTTGGGCCGGGGGGCAACCTATGGCTACACCTTC.